This T cell receptor (beta chain) is from a study of T cell responses to AZD1222 COVID-19 vaccine. Clones were sequenced by immunoSEQ multiplex PCR, and TCRdb holds only the in-frame ones, with some missing. The table includes 50,000 to 75,000 clones, 76% detected once. The CDR3 sequence is 11 residues long. Germline CDR1 and CDR2: MDHEN and SYDVKM. Deletions cut 7 bases from V and 8 bases from J, with 11 bases between. The starting material was peripheral blood, obtained on day 0 of AZD1222 vaccination. The chain carries TRBV28 and TRBJ1-1, with D possibly matching TRBD1 (5 bases). This receptor was obtained from an adult in good health. CDR3 nucleotide sequence: TGTGCCAGCACTATACGGGGCGAAGCTTTCTTT. Translating it yields CASTIRGEAFF.